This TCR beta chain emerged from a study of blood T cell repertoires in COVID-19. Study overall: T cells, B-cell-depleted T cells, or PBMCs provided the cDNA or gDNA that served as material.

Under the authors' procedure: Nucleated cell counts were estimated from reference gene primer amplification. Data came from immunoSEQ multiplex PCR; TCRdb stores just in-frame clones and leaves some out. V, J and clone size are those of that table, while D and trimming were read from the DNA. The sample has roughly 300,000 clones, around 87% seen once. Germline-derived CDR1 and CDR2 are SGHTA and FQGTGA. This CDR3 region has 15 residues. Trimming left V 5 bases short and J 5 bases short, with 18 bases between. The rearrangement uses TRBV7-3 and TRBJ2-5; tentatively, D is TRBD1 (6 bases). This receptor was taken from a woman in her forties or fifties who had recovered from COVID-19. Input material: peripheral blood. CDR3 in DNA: TGTGCCAGCAGCCCTTTACAGGGAAGGATGGAGACCCAGTACTTC. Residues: CASSPLQGRMETQYF.